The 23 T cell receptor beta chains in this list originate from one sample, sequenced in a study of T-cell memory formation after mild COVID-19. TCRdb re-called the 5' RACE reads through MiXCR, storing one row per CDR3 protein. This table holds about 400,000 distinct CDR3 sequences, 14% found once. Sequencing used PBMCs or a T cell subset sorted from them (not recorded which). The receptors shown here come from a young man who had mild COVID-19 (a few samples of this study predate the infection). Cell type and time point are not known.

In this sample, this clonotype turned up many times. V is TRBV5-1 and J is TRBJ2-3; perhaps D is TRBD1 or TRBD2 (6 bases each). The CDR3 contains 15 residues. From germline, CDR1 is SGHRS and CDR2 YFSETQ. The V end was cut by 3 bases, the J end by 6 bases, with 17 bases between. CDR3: CASSSGGRAVDTQYF. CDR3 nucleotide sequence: TGCGCCAGCAGCTCCGGGGGCCGAGCTGTCGATACGCAGTATTTT.

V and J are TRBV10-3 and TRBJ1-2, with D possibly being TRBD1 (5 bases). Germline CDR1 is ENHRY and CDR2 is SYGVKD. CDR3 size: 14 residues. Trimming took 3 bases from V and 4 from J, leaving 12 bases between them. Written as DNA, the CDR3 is TGTGCCATCAGTGACCGGGGCGGAGGCTATGGCTACACCTTC. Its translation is CAISDRGGGYGYTF.

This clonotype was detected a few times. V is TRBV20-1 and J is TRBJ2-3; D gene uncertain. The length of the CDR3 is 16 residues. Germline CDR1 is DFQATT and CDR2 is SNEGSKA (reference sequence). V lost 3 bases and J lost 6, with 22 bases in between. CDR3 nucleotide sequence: TGCAGTGCTAGTTCCTCTCTGCCGGGCTACTTCGATACGCAGTATTTT. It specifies CSASSSLPGYFDTQYF.

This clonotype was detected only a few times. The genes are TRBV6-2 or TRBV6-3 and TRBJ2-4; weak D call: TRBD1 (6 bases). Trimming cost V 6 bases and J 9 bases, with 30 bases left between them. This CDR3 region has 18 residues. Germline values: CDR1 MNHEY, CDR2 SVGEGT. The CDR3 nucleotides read TGTGCCAGCAGGTCGAAGCCAGGGGTTTATTACTCACAGGGCATTCAGTACTTC. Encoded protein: CASRSKPGVYYSQGIQYF.

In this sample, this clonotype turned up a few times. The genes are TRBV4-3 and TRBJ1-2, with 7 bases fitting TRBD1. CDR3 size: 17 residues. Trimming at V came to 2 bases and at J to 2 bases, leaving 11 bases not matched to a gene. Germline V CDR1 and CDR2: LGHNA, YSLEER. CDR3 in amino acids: CASSQYLGAGGNYGYTF. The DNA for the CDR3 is TGCGCCAGCAGCCAATACCTTGGGGCAGGGGGAAACTATGGCTACACCTTC.

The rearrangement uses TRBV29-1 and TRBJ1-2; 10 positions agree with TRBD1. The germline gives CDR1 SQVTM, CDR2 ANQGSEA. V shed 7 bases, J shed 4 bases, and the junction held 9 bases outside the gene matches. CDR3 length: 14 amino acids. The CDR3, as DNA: TGCAGCGGAGTGACAGGGGGCCCGTTCTATGGCTACACCTTC. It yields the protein CSGVTGGPFYGYTF.

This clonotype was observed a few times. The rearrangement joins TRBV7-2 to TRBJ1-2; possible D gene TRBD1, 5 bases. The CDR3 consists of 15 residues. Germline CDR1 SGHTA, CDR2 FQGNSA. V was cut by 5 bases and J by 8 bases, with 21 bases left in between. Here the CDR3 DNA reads TGTGCCAGCAGCACGATAGGGACGGTAAATGGGGGCTACACCTTC. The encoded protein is CASSTIGTVNGGYTF.

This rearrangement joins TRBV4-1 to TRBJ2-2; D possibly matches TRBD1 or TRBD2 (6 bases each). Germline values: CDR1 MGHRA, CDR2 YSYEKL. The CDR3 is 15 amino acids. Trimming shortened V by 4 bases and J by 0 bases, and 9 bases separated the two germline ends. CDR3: CASSRGAANTGELFF. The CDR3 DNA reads TGCGCCAGCAGCCGGGGGGCAGCGAACACCGGGGAGCTGTTTTTT.

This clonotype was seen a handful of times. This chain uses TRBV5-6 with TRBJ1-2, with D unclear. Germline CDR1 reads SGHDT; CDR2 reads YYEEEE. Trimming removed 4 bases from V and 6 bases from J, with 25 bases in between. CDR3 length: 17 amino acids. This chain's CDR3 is CASSPPWTGFDRDGYTF. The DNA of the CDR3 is TGTGCCAGCAGCCCCCCCTGGACCGGGTTCGATAGGGATGGCTACACCTTC.

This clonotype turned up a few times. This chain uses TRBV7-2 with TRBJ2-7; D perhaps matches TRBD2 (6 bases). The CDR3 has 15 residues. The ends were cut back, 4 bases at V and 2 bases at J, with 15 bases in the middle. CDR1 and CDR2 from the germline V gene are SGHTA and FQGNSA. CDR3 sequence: CASSSQAGRAYEQYV. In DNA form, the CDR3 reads TGTGCCAGCAGCTCCCAGGCGGGACGGGCCTACGAGCAGTACGTC.

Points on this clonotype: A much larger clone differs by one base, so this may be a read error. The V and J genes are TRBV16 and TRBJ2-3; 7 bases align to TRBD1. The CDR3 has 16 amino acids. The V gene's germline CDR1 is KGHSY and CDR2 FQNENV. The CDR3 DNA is TGTGCCAGCAGCCAATCCATAGGGGGCGTCACAGATAAGCAGTATTTT. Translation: CASSQSIGGVTDKQYF.

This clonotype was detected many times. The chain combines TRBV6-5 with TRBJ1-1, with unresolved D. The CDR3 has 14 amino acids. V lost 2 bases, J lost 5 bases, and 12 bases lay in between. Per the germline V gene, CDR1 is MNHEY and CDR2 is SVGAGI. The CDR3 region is CASSYRRPGTEAFF. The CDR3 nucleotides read TGTGCCAGCAGTTACCGTCGGCCAGGTACTGAAGCTTTCTTT.

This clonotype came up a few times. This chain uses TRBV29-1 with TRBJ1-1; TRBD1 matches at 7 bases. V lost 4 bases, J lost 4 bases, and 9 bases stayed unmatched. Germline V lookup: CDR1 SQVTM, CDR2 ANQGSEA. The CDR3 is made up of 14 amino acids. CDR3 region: CSVGLQGLGTEAFF. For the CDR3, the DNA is TGCAGCGTTGGCTTACAGGGGCTCGGCACTGAAGCTTTCTTT.

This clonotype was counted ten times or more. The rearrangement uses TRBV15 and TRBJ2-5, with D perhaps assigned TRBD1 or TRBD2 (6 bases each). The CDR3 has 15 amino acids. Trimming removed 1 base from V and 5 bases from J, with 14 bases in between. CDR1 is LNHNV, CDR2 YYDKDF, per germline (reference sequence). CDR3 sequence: CATSRVSGAGETQYF. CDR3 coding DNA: TGTGCCACCAGCAGAGTTTCGGGGGCGGGGGAGACCCAGTACTTC. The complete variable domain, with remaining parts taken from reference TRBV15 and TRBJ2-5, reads DAMVIQNPRYQVTQFGKPVTLSCSQTLNHNVMYWYQQKSSQAPKLLFHYYDKDFNNEADTPDNFQSRRPNTSFCFLDIRSPGLGDTAMYLCATSRVSGAGETQYFGPGTRLLVL.

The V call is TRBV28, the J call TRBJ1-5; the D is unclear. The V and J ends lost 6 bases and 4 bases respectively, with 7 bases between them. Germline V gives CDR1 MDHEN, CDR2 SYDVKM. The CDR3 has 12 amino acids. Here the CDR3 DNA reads TGTGCCAGCAGGACGGCGAATCAGCCCCAGCATTTT. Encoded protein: CASRTANQPQHF.

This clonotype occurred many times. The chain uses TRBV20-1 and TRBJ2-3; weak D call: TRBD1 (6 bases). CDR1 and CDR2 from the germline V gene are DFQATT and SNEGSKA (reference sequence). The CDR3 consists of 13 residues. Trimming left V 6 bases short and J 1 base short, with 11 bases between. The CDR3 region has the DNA TGCAGTGCAGGGGACACGGGCACAGATACGCAGTATTTT. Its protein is CSAGDTGTDTQYF.

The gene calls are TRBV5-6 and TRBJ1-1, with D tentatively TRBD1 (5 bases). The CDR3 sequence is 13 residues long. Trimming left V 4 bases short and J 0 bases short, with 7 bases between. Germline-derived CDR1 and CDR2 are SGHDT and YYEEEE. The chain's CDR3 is CASSRGMNTEAFF. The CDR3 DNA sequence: TGTGCCAGCAGCAGGGGCATGAACACTGAAGCTTTCTTT.

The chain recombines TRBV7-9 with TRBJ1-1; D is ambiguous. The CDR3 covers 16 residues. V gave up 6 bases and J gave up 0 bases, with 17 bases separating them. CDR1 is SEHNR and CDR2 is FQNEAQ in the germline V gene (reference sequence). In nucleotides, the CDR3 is TGTGCCAGCAGTCCACTGCAACAAACCATGAACACTGAAGCTTTCTTT. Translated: CASSPLQQTMNTEAFF.

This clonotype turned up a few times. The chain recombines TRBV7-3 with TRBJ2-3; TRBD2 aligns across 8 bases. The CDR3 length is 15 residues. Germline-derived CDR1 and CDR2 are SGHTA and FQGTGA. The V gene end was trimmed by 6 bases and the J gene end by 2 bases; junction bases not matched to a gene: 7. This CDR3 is CASSAGLGYTDTQYF. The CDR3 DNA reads TGTGCCAGCAGTGCGGGACTAGGATACACAGATACGCAGTATTTT. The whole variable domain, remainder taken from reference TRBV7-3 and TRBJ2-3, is GAGVSQTPSNKVTEKGKYVELRCDPISGHTALYWYRQSLGQGPEFLIYFQGTGAADDSGLPNDRFFAVRPEGSVSTLKIQRTERGDSAVYLCASSAGLGYTDTQYFGPGTRLTVL.

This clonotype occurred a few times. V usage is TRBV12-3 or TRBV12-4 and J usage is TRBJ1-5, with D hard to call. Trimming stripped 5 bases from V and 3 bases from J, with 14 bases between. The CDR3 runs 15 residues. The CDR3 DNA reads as TGTGCCAGCAGTCTAAGGAGACGGTTCAATCAGCCCCAGCATTTT. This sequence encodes CASSLRRRFNQPQHF.

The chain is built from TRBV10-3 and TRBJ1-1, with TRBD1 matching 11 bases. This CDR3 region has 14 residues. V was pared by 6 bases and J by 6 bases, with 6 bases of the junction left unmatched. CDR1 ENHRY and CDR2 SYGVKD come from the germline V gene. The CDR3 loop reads CAIRRDRGEPEAFF. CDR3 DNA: TGTGCCATCAGAAGGGACAGGGGGGAACCTGAAGCTTTCTTT.

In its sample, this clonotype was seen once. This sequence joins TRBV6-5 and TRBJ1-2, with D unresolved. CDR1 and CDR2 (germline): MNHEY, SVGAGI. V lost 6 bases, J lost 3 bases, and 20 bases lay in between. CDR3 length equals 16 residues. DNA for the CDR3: TGTGCCAGCAGCCACTCGTTCGTACAGCTACACTATGGCTACACCTTC. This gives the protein CASSHSFVQLHYGYTF.

DNA of the CDR3: TGTGCCAGCAGCTTGACTATAAGCACAGATACGCAGTATTTT. It codes for CASSLTISTDTQYF. The J gene is TRBJ2-3, the V gene TRBV7-2, with D tentatively TRBD2 (5 bases). The CDR3 spans 14 residues. CDR1 is SGHTA, CDR2 FQGNSA, per germline. Trimming pared 3 bases from V and 0 bases from J, leaving 7 bases between. Full variable domain (missing parts from reference TRBV7-2 and TRBJ2-3): GAGVSQSPSNKVTEKGKDVELRCDPISGHTALYWYRQSLGQGLEFLIYFQGNSAPDKSGLPSDRFSAERTGGSVSTLTIQRTQQEDSAVYLCASSLTISTDTQYFGPGTRLTVL.